This TCR beta chain was obtained from a study of T cells in tuberculosis. Study in general: Samples predate treatment or fall within its first 7 days.

Using immunoSEQ multiplex PCR, the repertoire was profiled, and TCRdb retains in-frame clones only, with some absent. The sample records tens of thousands of clones, approximately 90% being singletons. CDR1 and CDR2 from the germline V gene are MNHEY and SMNVEV (reference sequence). This CDR3 region has 14 residues. Trimming stripped 0 bases from V and 0 bases from J, with 6 bases between. Noted time point: new active TB diagnosis, blood taken before or within 7 days of starting treatment. This TCR was recovered from an adult with tuberculosis. Some clones in this sample may be carry-over from other donors' samples. The chain combines TRBV27 with TRBJ2-7; D is unresolved. This sample comprised PBMCs, obtained at tuberculosis diagnosis. For the CDR3, the DNA is TGTGCCAGCAGTTTATCTGGCAGCTCCTACGAGCAGTACTTC. It specifies CASSLSGSSYEQYF.